The 10 T cell receptor beta chains listed next were all sequenced from one sample in a study of blood T cell repertoires in COVID-19. Libraries were prepared by immunoSEQ multiplex PCR; TCRdb keeps only in-frame clonotypes and omits some of them. The sample holds around 200,000 clones; roughly nine tenths are singletons and the top ten take around 2.3%. The specimen sequenced was PBMCs or T cells enriched from blood (not recorded which). These receptors were obtained from a woman aged 40 to 49 with acute COVID-19.

The rearrangement links TRBV7-6 to TRBJ2-5; TRBD2 aligns across 10 bases. The CDR3 sequence is 16 residues long. Germline CDR1 SGHVS, CDR2 FNYEAQ. V shed 4 bases, J shed 1 base, and the junction held 6 bases outside the gene matches. The CDR3: CASSSKRGGPQETQYF. CDR3 DNA: TGTGCCAGCAGCTCTAAGCGGGGGGGCCCCCAAGAGACCCAGTACTTC.

This chain links TRBV7-2 with TRBJ2-6, with D possibly matching TRBD1 (6 bases). Trimming stripped 2 bases from V and 0 bases from J, with 17 bases between. Per germline, CDR1 SGHTA and CDR2 FQGNSA. This CDR3 has 19 residues. CDR3 sequence: CASSLSLARGHSGANVLTF. The CDR3 bases are TGTGCCAGCAGCTTAAGCCTTGCGAGGGGACACTCTGGGGCCAACGTCCTGACTTTC.

The chain links TRBV5-1 to TRBJ1-1, with TRBD1 as a possible D gene (5 bases). CDR3 length: 15 residues. V lost 0 bases and J 6 bases, leaving 15 bases between the germline ends. Germline loops: CDR1 SGHRS, CDR2 YFSETQ. Here the CDR3 DNA reads TGCGCCAGCAGCTTGGTCGCGCCAGGGTCTTCTGAAGCTTTCTTT. Translation: CASSLVAPGSSEAFF.

The gene calls are TRBV5-1 and TRBJ1-4; 7 nucleotides line up with TRBD1. V lost 4 bases and J lost 0; bases outside the gene matches: 3. The CDR3 runs 15 residues. Germline CDR1 is SGHRS and CDR2 is YFSETQ. DNA of the CDR3: TGCGCCAGCAGCCAGGGGGTTCCAACTAATGAAAAACTGTTTTTT. This codes for CASSQGVPTNEKLFF.

J is TRBJ1-6 and V is TRBV12-5, with a weak D call TRBD1 (5 bases). Trimming pared 6 bases from V and 4 bases from J, leaving 13 bases between. The germline CDR1 and CDR2 sequences are LGHNT and FRNRAP. This CDR3 comprises 15 residues. The CDR3: CASGETRGYNSPLHF. The CDR3 region has the DNA TGTGCTAGTGGGGAAACTCGGGGGTATAATTCACCCCTCCACTTT.

The CDR3 sequence: CASSSGQGARGEKLFF. The DNA for the CDR3 is TGCGCCAGCAGCTCGGGACAGGGGGCGCGGGGTGAAAAACTGTTTTTT. The V gene is TRBV5-1, the J gene TRBJ1-4, with 12 bases fitting TRBD1. Germline V gene sequence: CDR1 SGHRS, CDR2 YFSETQ. The CDR3 has 16 residues. V lost 3 bases and J lost 7; bases outside the gene matches: 7. The full variable domain, in which reference TRBV5-1 and TRBJ1-4 provide the parts outside the CDR3, is KAGVTQTPRYLIKTRGQQVTLSCSPISGHRSVSWYQQTPGQGLQFLFEYFSETQRNKGNFPGRFSGRQFSNSRSEMNVSTLELGDSALYLCASSSGQGARGEKLFFGSGTQLSVL.

The CDR3 DNA is TGTGCCAGCAGTGGACTAGCGGGGTACGAGCAGTACTTC. Its translation: CASSGLAGYEQYF. V is TRBV12-3 or TRBV12-4 and J is TRBJ2-7, with 12 bases fitting TRBD2. The J segment lost 4 bases and the V segment lost 5 bases, leaving 0 bases of the junction unmatched. CDR3 size: 13 residues.

The chain links TRBV5-1 to TRBJ2-7; D is ambiguous. Germline CDR1 and CDR2: SGHRS and YFSETQ. With 0 bases removed from V and 0 bases from J, the gap between germline ends came to 7 bases. The CDR3 is 14 residues long. The CDR3 nucleotides are TGCGCCAGCAGCTTGGTAACAGCCTCCTACGAGCAGTACTTC. This codes for CASSLVTASYEQYF.

The chain employs TRBV3-1 (or the pseudogene TRBV3-2) and TRBJ2-1, with D tentatively TRBD2 (5 bases). Germline V CDR1 and CDR2: LGHDT, YNNKEL (reference sequence). V shed 0 bases and J shed 3 bases, with 24 bases lying between them. The CDR3 is 20 residues long. The CDR3 loop reads CASSQDLRPRVGAYYNEQFF. The CDR3 DNA is TGTGCCAGCAGCCAAGATCTAAGGCCTCGGGTGGGAGCCTACTACAATGAGCAGTTCTTC.

This clone was seen more than once but under ten times. This rearrangement joins TRBV18 to TRBJ1-1, with 7 bases aligning to TRBD1. This CDR3 comprises 15 residues. CDR1 and CDR2 from the germline V gene are KGHSH and LQKENI. Trimming removed 3 bases from V and 1 base from J; junction bases left unmatched: 5. CDR3 residues: CASSPKGAGNTEAFF. CDR3 DNA: TGTGCCAGCTCACCCAAGGGGGCCGGGAACACTGAAGCTTTCTTT.